A selection of T cell receptor beta chains follows, all from one sample in a study of graft-versus-host responses after intestinal transplantation. Profiled with immunoSEQ multiplex PCR; TCRdb holds only in-frame clones, not every one. The table lists about 15,000 clones, roughly two thirds of them singletons. The material sequenced was ileum tissue, taken roughly 720 days after intestinal transplantation. These receptors were obtained from a human patient who received an intestinal transplant, so some T cells may come from the graft donor. Both conserved end residues are part of each CDR3. The D gene is left open where the match is weak. Where a row states a size, it is once, few, many or the class of an expanded clone; other rows omit it.

j_call v_call d_call clone_size cdr3_nt cdr3_aa
TRBJ2-1 TRBV19 TRBD2 . TGTGCCAGTAGTACCCAGCGGGGGGCCTTCCACAATGAGCAGTTCTTC CASSTQRGAFHNEQFF
TRBJ2-1 TRBV19 . . TGTGCCAGTAGAGAGTTAAACTCCTACAATGAGCAGTTCTTC CASRELNSYNEQFF
TRBJ1-1 TRBV19 . . TGTGCCAGTGGGACAAGTATGAACACTGAAGCTTTCTTT CASGTSMNTEAFF
TRBJ1-6 TRBV19 . few TGTGCCAGTAGCACCAGCGCCTATAATTCACCCCTCCACTTT CASSTSAYNSPLHF
TRBJ1-2 TRBV19 TRBD1 . TGTGCCAGTAGTATAGGTGGACAGGCCTATGGCTACACCTTC CASSIGGQAYGYTF
TRBJ2-3 TRBV29-1 . . TGCAGCGTTGAAAGTAGGGCAGGGTGGCCCTCGGATACGCAGTATTTT CSVESRAGWPSDTQYF
TRBJ2-6 TRBV11-3 . few TGTGCCAGCACAGGGGTCTCTGGGGCCAACGTCCTGACTTTC CASTGVSGANVLTF
TRBJ1-2 TRBV10-1 . few TGCGCCAGCAGTGAGAACCCGGTGGATGGCTACACCTTC CASSENPVDGYTF
TRBJ2-1 TRBV11-1 TRBD2 . TGTGCCAGCAGCTTCCGGGGGACTAGCGGTCCCTACAATGAGCAGTTCTTC CASSFRGTSGPYNEQFF
TRBJ2-1 TRBV6-4 TRBD1 . TGTGCCAGCAGTGACTCGGTCGGGACAGTCAATGAGCAGTTCTTC CASSDSVGTVNEQFF
TRBJ2-3 TRBV6-1 TRBD1 . TGTGCCAGCAGTGAACAACAGGGGGGCACAGATACGCAGTATTTT CASSEQQGGTDTQYF
TRBJ1-2 TRBV5-1 . . TGCGCCAGCAGCTTGCTCCACAGTGGAACTAACTATGGCTACACCTTC CASSLLHSGTNYGYTF
TRBJ2-3 TRBV4-1 TRBD2 . TGCGCCAGCAGCCAAGTGACTAGCGGGGGGGCAGATACGCAGTATTTT CASSQVTSGGADTQYF
TRBJ2-2 TRBV6-6 TRBD2 . TGTGCCAGCAGCCTAGCGGGGGGGCTGAACACCGGGGAGCTGTTTTTT CASSLAGGLNTGELFF
TRBJ2-3 TRBV27 TRBD1 . TGTGCCAGCAGCCCCGGGACAGAAGGTCATACGCAGTATTTT CASSPGTEGHTQYF
TRBJ2-2 TRBV30 TRBD2 few TGTGCCTGGAAGAGACTAGCGGACACCGGGGAGCTGTTTTTT CAWKRLADTGELFF
TRBJ1-2 TRBV23-1 . . TGCGCCAGCAGTCAAGTGGGGAGTTCTAACTATGGCTACACCTTC CASSQVGSSNYGYTF
TRBJ2-7 TRBV5-8 TRBD1 . TGTGCCAGCAGCTTGACAGGGGCATACGAGCAGTACTTC CASSLTGAYEQYF
TRBJ1-5 TRBV6-5 . . TGTGCCAGCAGCCAAGTGGGGGGGCCCCAGCATTTT CASSQVGGPQHF
TRBJ1-2 TRBV11-3 TRBD1 . TGTGCCAGCAGCTCGACAGGGGATGGCTACACCTTC CASSSTGDGYTF
TRBJ1-2 TRBV29-1 TRBD1 . TGCAGCGTTGGGGACAGGGTTGGGGGCTACACCTTC CSVGDRVGGYTF
TRBJ1-1 TRBV10-3 TRBD1 . TGTGCCATCAGTAAGGACAGGCCCCGAGCGAACACTGAAGCTTTCTTT CAISKDRPRANTEAFF
TRBJ1-6 TRBV5-1 . . TGCGCCAGCAGCTTTGGCGGAGATTCACCCCTCCACTTT CASSFGGDSPLHF
TRBJ1-1 TRBV29-1 TRBD1 few TGCAGCGTGGGACAGGGCAACACTGAAGCTTTCTTT CSVGQGNTEAFF
TRBJ2-2 TRBV6-4 TRBD2 . TGTGCCAGCAGTGGGACTAGCGGGAACACCGGGGAGCTGTTTTTT CASSGTSGNTGELFF
TRBJ1-2 TRBV11-2 . . TGTGCCAGCAGCTTAGAAGGGGGGGCCAACTATGGCTACACCTTC CASSLEGGANYGYTF
TRBJ2-1 TRBV6-1 TRBD2 . TGTGCCAGCAGCTTAGCGGGGCATAATGGTGAGCAGTTCTTC CASSLAGHNGEQFF
TRBJ2-1 TRBV5-1 . . TGCGCCAGCAGCCCCCACAGTAACAATGAGCAGTTCTTC CASSPHSNNEQFF
TRBJ2-2 TRBV6-6 . few TGTGCCAGCAGCCACCTCGGGGGGACAACCGGGGAGCTGTTTTTT CASSHLGGTTGELFF
TRBJ1-1 TRBV2 . . TGTGCCAGCAGTGAAGCGAACAGGGACACTGAAGCTTTCTTT CASSEANRDTEAFF
TRBJ2-7 TRBV7-2 . . TGTGCCAGCAGCTTAGGGACAGAAGCCTACGAGCAGTACTTC CASSLGTEAYEQYF
TRBJ1-1 TRBV23-1 TRBD1 . TGCGCCAGCAGTCGCCAACAGGGGGCCCGGAACACTGAAGCTTTCTTT CASSRQQGARNTEAFF
TRBJ2-7 TRBV4-3 . . TGCGCCAGCAGCCAAAGCCCTACGACCTACGAGCAGTACTTC CASSQSPTTYEQYF
TRBJ2-7 TRBV11-3 TRBD1 . TGTGCCAGCAGGTCGGCAGGGGGTGACTACGAGCAGTACTTC CASRSAGGDYEQYF
TRBJ1-2 TRBV29-1 . once TGCAGCGTTGAGGAGACCTATGGCTACACCTTC CSVEETYGYTF
TRBJ2-7 TRBV11-3 . . TGTGCCAGCAGCTTAGGACAGTCCTACGAGCAGTACTTC CASSLGQSYEQYF
TRBJ1-6 TRBV4-1 TRBD1 . TGCGCCAGCAGCCAACCCCTCGTCAGGGGGCGAGGGCTTGGTTCCACTTCACCCCTCCACTTT CASSQPLVRGRGLGSTSPLHF
TRBJ2-7 TRBV5-5 TRBD1 . TGTGCCAGCAGCTTACTACAGGGGTTCGACTACGAGCAGTACTTC CASSLLQGFDYEQYF
TRBJ1-3 TRBV9 . . TGTGCCAGCAGCGTAGATGGCTGGGGAAACACCATATATTTT CASSVDGWGNTIYF
TRBJ1-1 TRBV14 . once TGTGCCAGCAGCCGCTACGAGGAGTACACTGAAGCTTTCTTT CASSRYEEYTEAFF
TRBJ1-5 TRBV19 . few TGTGCCCCACCTTCGGGGAGGAGGGGGAGGGATCAGCCCCAGCATTTT CAPPSGRRGRDQPQHF
TRBJ1-1 TRBV18 . medium-sized TGTGCCAGCTCACCGCACACTTCGGGACAAGGCTCCGAAGCTTTCTTT CASSPHTSGQGSEAFF
TRBJ2-1 TRBV4-3 TRBD1 few TGCGCCAGCAGCCAAGAGGCAGGGGGCTCCTACAATGAGCAGTTCTTC CASSQEAGGSYNEQFF
TRBJ2-1 TRBV5-6 TRBD2 . TGTGCCAGCAGCTCCCAGCGGGGGGGCACTGAGCAGTTCTTC CASSSQRGGTEQFF
TRBJ1-1 TRBV6-5 TRBD1 . TGTGCCAGCAGTTCCTTACAGGGGGCAGCTGAAGCTTTCTTT CASSSLQGAAEAFF
TRBJ2-7 TRBV18 . few TGTGCCAGCTCCCGGGGTCGAGGAGACCTCTACGAGCAGTACTTC CASSRGRGDLYEQYF